This T cell receptor (beta chain) was obtained from a study of T cells in Graves' hyperthyroidism and ophthalmopathy. The study's findings and limits: Classification by a 13 V-J model distinguished ophthalmopathy from stable hyperthyroidism. Ophthalmopathy was model-predicted a median approximately 6.4 months pre-onset.

Amplification of TCR beta CDR3 regions was performed using RNA transcripts as template. During a first-round RT-PCR of the TCR CDR3, the HTBI primer set was used. TCRdb used MiXCR to reprocess the multiplex PCR reads, holding one entry per CDR3 protein. The sample has 500,000 to 600,000 distinct CDR3 sequences; around 42% are singletons. As for this clonotype: Its matching antigen is unknown. The junction shows a germline mismatch at one end, possibly a read error.

The CDR3 is 11 amino acids. Germline CDR1 and CDR2: SNHLY and FYNNEI. Pregnant or lactating patients were excluded, as were those with uncontrolled infection or other autoimmune disease. The specimen sequenced was peripheral blood or thyroid tissue (not recorded which). The chain has TRBV2 and TRBJ2-5, with a possible D match to TRBD2 (6 bases). This clonotype originated in an adult woman with Graves' disease, either hyperthyroidism or ophthalmopathy (not recorded which). CDR3: CTSYGGETQYF. The CDR3 DNA is TGTACCAGCTACGGAGGGGAGACCCAGTACTTC.